Following are 8 T cell receptor beta chains from one sample sequenced in a study of Tregs in tolerant kidney transplant recipients. Related graft donors supplied nonmyeloablative bone marrow transplants, and mixed chimerism was transient. Clones were read by immunoSEQ multiplex PCR, and TCRdb kept only the in-frame ones, dropping some. The sample includes approximately 50,000 clones, roughly nine tenths of them seen just once. Sequencing used CD8+ T cells from blood (PBMCs), obtained 24 months after the transplant. These receptor sequences come from a human patient who received a combined kidney and bone marrow transplant. T cells may partly derive from the graft donor.

CDR3 coding DNA: TGTGCCAGCAGCCAACTGAGCGGGGGTCTCTACGAGCAGTACTTC. Translation: CASSQLSGGLYEQYF. The V gene is TRBV11-3, the J gene TRBJ2-7, with 8 bases fitting TRBD2. The CDR3 loop spans 15 amino acids. The V gene end was trimmed by 5 bases and the J gene end by 3 bases; junction bases not matched to a gene: 9. CDR1 SGHNT and CDR2 YENEEA come from the germline V gene. The full variable domain, in which reference TRBV11-3 and TRBJ2-7 provide the parts outside the CDR3, is EAGVVQSPRYKIIEKKQPVAFWCNPISGHNTLYWYLQNLGQGPELLIRYENEEAVDDSQLPKDRFSAERLKGVDSTLKIQPAELGDSAVYLCASSQLSGGLYEQYFGPGTRLTVT.

The chain recombines TRBV5-1 with TRBJ2-7; 7 positions match TRBD2. Germline V gives CDR1 SGHRS, CDR2 YFSETQ. This CDR3 is 15 amino acids long. Unmatched junction bases numbered 7, after V lost 1 base and J lost 3 bases. CDR3 sequence reads: CASSLMPGLVYEQYF. The CDR3, as DNA: TGCGCCAGCAGCTTGATGCCCGGACTAGTCTACGAGCAGTACTTC. Looking up the rest from reference TRBV5-1 and TRBJ2-7 gives the full variable domain: KAGVTQTPRYLIKTRGQQVTLSCSPISGHRSVSWYQQTPGQGLQFLFEYFSETQRNKGNFPGRFSGRQFSNSRSEMNVSTLELGDSALYLCASSLMPGLVYEQYFGPGTRLTVT.

CDR3 in amino acids: CASSLSGSTDTQYF. DNA for the CDR3: TGTGCCAGCAGCTTATCGGGGAGCACAGATACGCAGTATTTT. This rearrangement joins TRBV5-6 to TRBJ2-3; D might be TRBD2 (5 bases). CDR1 and CDR2 from the germline V gene are SGHDT and YYEEEE. The CDR3 has 14 amino acids. V was clipped by 2 bases and J by 0 bases, with 7 bases between them. Supplemented by reference TRBV5-6 and TRBJ2-3, the full variable domain reads DAGVTQSPTHLIKTRGQQVTLRCSPKSGHDTVSWYQQALGQGPQFIFQYYEEEERQRGNFPDRFSGHQFPNYSSELNVNALLLGDSALYLCASSLSGSTDTQYFGPGTRLTVL.

Concerning this clone: In the same sample, other DNA sequences code for this CDR3. The genes are TRBV2 and TRBJ1-6, with 9 bases identical to TRBD1. This CDR3 spans 15 amino acids. Per the germline V gene, CDR1 is SNHLY and CDR2 is FYNNEI. V lost 6 bases, J lost 13 bases, and 13 bases stayed unmatched. The CDR3 is CASRAPGQGISPLHF. The CDR3 DNA sequence: TGTGCCAGCAGGGCTCCGGGACAGGGCATTTCCCCCCTCCACTTT.

CDR3 DNA sequence: TGTGCCAGCAGCGTGAACAGGGAAGCCGGGGAGCTGTTTTTT. It codes for CASSVNREAGELFF. The chain carries TRBV7-3 and TRBJ2-2, with D perhaps matching TRBD1 (6 bases). Germline CDR1 SGHTA, CDR2 FQGTGA. Trimming took 5 bases from V and 6 from J, leaving 13 bases between them. This CDR3 has 14 residues.

This chain uses TRBV4-1 with TRBJ1-5; D unresolved. V shed 1 base and J shed 2 bases, with 9 bases lying between them. The germline gives CDR1 MGHRA, CDR2 YSYEKL. The CDR3 covers 15 residues. For the CDR3, the DNA is TGCGCCAGCAGCCAAGTAATGGCGGGCAATCAGCCCCAGCATTTT. It specifies CASSQVMAGNQPQHF.

The V and J genes are TRBV13 and TRBJ2-1, with 10 bases identical to TRBD2. Germline CDR1 reads PRHDT; CDR2 reads FYEKMQ (reference sequence). This CDR3 has 16 amino acids. V lost 5 bases, J lost 5 bases, and 9 bases stayed unmatched. The CDR3 sequence is CASSTDLAGVHNEQFF. The CDR3 DNA follows: TGTGCCAGCAGCACCGACCTAGCGGGAGTCCACAATGAGCAGTTCTTC.

V usage is TRBV6-5 and J usage is TRBJ2-3; weak D call: TRBD1 (6 bases). This CDR3 is built from 15 residues. Germline CDR1 is MNHEY and CDR2 is SVGAGI. V was cut by 2 bases and J by 1 base, with 10 bases left in between. The CDR3 here is CASSYGGRGTDTQYF. Here the CDR3 DNA reads TGTGCCAGCAGTTACGGGGGCAGGGGCACAGATACGCAGTATTTT.